The source of this T cell receptor beta chain is a study of T cell responses to AZD1222 COVID-19 vaccine. Study-level information: Analyses pooled second doses at about 4 or about 12 weeks. General study findings and limits: In a largely white British group with more females than males, clonal diversity was possibly underestimated. Vaccination with two AZD1222 doses was followed by a rise in Spike-specific TCR breadth and depth.

Sequencing was performed with immunoSEQ multiplex PCR; in TCRdb, only in-frame clones are kept and a portion is missing. The repertoire holds 150,000 to 180,000 clones, with less than 90% as singletons. For this clone: Its antigen is not known.

The receptor comes from an adult in good health. Sequenced material: peripheral blood, taken on day 0 of AZD1222 vaccination.

DNA for the CDR3: TGCGCCAGCAGCCTCGGGACCTACTCCTACGAGCAGTACTTC. This gives the protein CASSLGTYSYEQYF. The chain uses TRBV4-1 and TRBJ2-7, with D perhaps given as TRBD1 or TRBD2 (5 bases each). The CDR3 spans 14 residues. The germline V and J ends were trimmed by 4 bases and 0 bases, with 10 bases remaining between them. Germline lookup yields CDR1 MGHRA and CDR2 YSYEKL.